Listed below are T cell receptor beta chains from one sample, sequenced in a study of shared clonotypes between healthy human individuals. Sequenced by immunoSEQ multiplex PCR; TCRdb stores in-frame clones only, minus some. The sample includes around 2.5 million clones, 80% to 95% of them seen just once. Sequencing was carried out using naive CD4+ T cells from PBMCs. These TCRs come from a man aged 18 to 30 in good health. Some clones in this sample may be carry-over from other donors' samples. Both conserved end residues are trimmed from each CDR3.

ASSPGTGWTGELF	TRBJ2-2	TRBV7-8
AWTSGRETQY	TRBJ2-5	TRBV30
ASSLVSVPTTSGETQY	TRBJ2-5	TRBV11-2
ASSLEGYQPQH	TRBJ1-5	TRBV5-1
SVEGETGDPYEQY	TRBJ2-7	TRBV29-1
SVQRTGGVGTDTQY	TRBJ2-3	TRBV29-1
ASSADSVSYEQY	TRBJ2-7	TRBV28
ASRLAQRTSGRESYEQY	TRBJ2-7	TRBV12-2
ASSLTLEGGGYT	TRBJ1-2	TRBV7-2
ASSLNRGETGELF	TRBJ2-2	TRBV7-3
ASSPRQARGEQY	TRBJ2-7	TRBV9
ASSEAYVRTSGRNEQF	TRBJ2-1	TRBV6-1
ASSLDIAGGPGEEQF	TRBJ2-1	TRBV7-8
ASRSGSRPYEQY	TRBJ2-7	TRBV5-4
ASSFLSLSNTEAF	TRBJ1-1	TRBV7-2
ASSSRAGGWSPLH	TRBJ1-6	TRBV4-3
ASSLNSGAYHMNTEAF	TRBJ1-1	TRBV7-3
ASSLQGTMNTEAF	TRBJ1-1	TRBV7-2
ASSWRTSGSSYNEQF	TRBJ2-1	TRBV5-1
ASSIRQGPNEQF	TRBJ2-1	TRBV9
ASSPSRGLDYTGELF	TRBJ2-2	TRBV18
ASSLFTPRVTGELF	TRBJ2-2	TRBV7-2
ASSPTDRAGNTIY	TRBJ1-3	TRBV11-2
ASSIQTSGRPGELF	TRBJ2-2	TRBV28
ASTLYGDGYEQY	TRBJ2-7	TRBV10-2
ASSQAREWAEQY	TRBJ2-7	TRBV4-3
ASSQDGGPYGYT	TRBJ1-2	TRBV4-1
ASSFRSGDYEQY	TRBJ2-7	TRBV7-2
ASSTRLAWNTEAF	TRBJ1-1	TRBV28
ASSRSSTGVSYEQY	TRBJ2-7	TRBV7-9
ASSYPRTGVAKNIQY	TRBJ2-4	TRBV28
ASSTRTSQETQY	TRBJ2-5	TRBV27
ASSRTDYEQY	TRBJ2-7	TRBV7-9
ASSSRLAGDYNEQF	TRBJ2-1	TRBV5-1
ASSQLSRTSGSDTQY	TRBJ2-3	TRBV4-1
ASSSPSRGGGFNEQF	TRBJ2-1	TRBV7-9
ASNSPRVGDEQY	TRBJ2-7	TRBV6-6
AWTGQGLRNEQF	TRBJ2-1	TRBV30
AISEFTREGDPKTQY	TRBJ2-5	TRBV10-3
ASSRGGGRSYNEQF	TRBJ2-1	TRBV7-9
ASSTGQGGQPQH	TRBJ1-5	TRBV9
ASSFDIVAEQF	TRBJ2-1	TRBV27
ASSFFTVSSYNEQF	TRBJ2-1	TRBV5-4
ASSRGSSYNEQF	TRBJ2-1	TRBV9
ASSLNRYNEQF	TRBJ2-1	TRBV11-3
ASSLSRGPSTDTQY	TRBJ2-3	TRBV5-1
ADLPYEQY	TRBJ2-7	TRBV28
ASSKRQGSTEAF	TRBJ1-1	TRBV5-5